A selection of T cell receptor beta chains follows, all from one sample in a study of CD8 T cells in Susac syndrome. TCRdb used MiXCR to reprocess the immunoSEQ multiplex PCR reads, holding one entry per CDR3 protein. The table lists almost 450,000 distinct CDR3 sequences, around 83% of them singletons, with about 0.12% in the top ten. The sequenced sample consisted of CD8+ T cells from PBMCs. These receptors were collected from a human donor with multiple sclerosis. The CDR3 runs from the conserved cysteine through the conserved F or W. D genes are given only for firm matches. Clone size appears in some rows only: once, few, many, or a class for an expanded clone.

V gene	D gene	J gene	clone size	CDR3 length	CDR3 protein	CDR3 DNA
TRBV7-2	TRBD2	TRBJ2-5	once	15	CASSPSGGLPAAQYF	TGTGCCAGCAGCCCTAGCGGGGGCCTCCCGGCGGCCCAGTACTTC
TRBV9	TRBD2	TRBJ2-1	NA	16	CASSFGTSITYNEQFF	TGTGCCAGCAGCTTCGGGACTAGCATTACCTACAATGAGCAGTTCTTC
TRBV20-1	NA	TRBJ2-7	NA	14	CSACPRSGTYEQYF	TGCAGTGCTTGCCCTCGAAGCGGAACCTACGAGCAGTACTTC
TRBV5-6	TRBD1	TRBJ1-6	NA	15	CASSLVGTANSPLHF	TGTGCCAGCAGCTTGGTGGGGACAGCAAATTCACCCCTCCACTTT
TRBV6-5	TRBD1	TRBJ2-2	NA	16	CASSYGDRASTGELFF	TGTGCCAGCAGTTACGGGGACAGGGCCTCCACCGGGGAGCTGTTTTTT
TRBV12-3/TRBV12-4	TRBD1	TRBJ2-1	NA	18	CASSPTGTGDPSYNEQFF	TGTGCCAGCAGTCCTACGGGGACAGGGGATCCCTCCTACAATGAGCAGTTCTTC
TRBV5-5	TRBD1	TRBJ1-4	NA	15	CASGTGDFVSEKLFF	TGTGCCAGCGGGACAGGGGATTTTGTGAGTGAAAAACTGTTTTTT
TRBV20-1	NA	TRBJ1-1	NA	13	CSRRQQGFTEAFF	TGCAGCCGACGACAACAGGGTTTCACTGAAGCTTTCTTT
TRBV7-2	NA	TRBJ2-7	few	16	CASSLFIGGVTREQYF	TGTGCCAGCAGCTTATTCATTGGCGGAGTTACACGGGAGCAGTACTTC
TRBV4-1	NA	TRBJ1-2	NA	15	CASSQGPLPNYGYTF	TGCGCCAGCAGCCAGGGGCCCCTTCCCAACTATGGCTACACCTTC
TRBV6-5	NA	TRBJ1-1	NA	13	CASSYSTHTEAFF	TGTGCCAGCAGTTACTCGACACACACTGAAGCTTTCTTT
TRBV7-9	NA	TRBJ1-2	NA	14	CASSLSGDNYGCTF	TGTGCCAGCAGCTTATCTGGGGACAACTATGGCTGCACCTTC
TRBV6-6	NA	TRBJ2-5	NA	13	CASSSWVGETQYF	TGTGCCAGCAGTTCTTGGGTTGGGGAGACCCAGTACTTC
TRBV11-2	TRBD2	TRBJ2-7	NA	12	CASSFGGGEQYF	TGTGCCAGCAGCTTTGGCGGGGGCGAGCAGTACTTC
TRBV28	TRBD1	TRBJ1-5	NA	19	CASSLSRDRADESNQPQHF	TGTGCCAGCAGTCTTTCCCGTGACAGGGCAGATGAGAGCAATCAGCCCCAGCATTTT
TRBV7-9	NA	TRBJ2-7	many	11	CASSPEYEQYF	TGTGCCAGCTCACCTGAGTACGAGCAGTACTTC
TRBV18	TRBD1	TRBJ1-1	NA	14	CASSRQQGRTEAFF	TGTGCCAGCTCACGTCAACAGGGGCGAACTGAAGCTTTCTTT
TRBV11-3	TRBD1	TRBJ1-1	NA	13	CASSGGQGTEAFF	TGTGCCAGCAGCGGCGGACAGGGGACTGAAGCTTTCTTT
TRBV2	TRBD1	TRBJ2-7	NA	13	CASTDRGSYEQYF	TGTGCCAGCACTGACAGGGGATCCTACGAGCAGTACTTC
TRBV28	TRBD1	TRBJ1-2	NA	15	CASSYFRDSLYGYTF	TGTGCCAGCAGTTACTTCCGGGACAGTCTCTATGGCTACACCTTC
TRBV28	NA	TRBJ1-2	few	13	CASSLEGNYGYTF	TGTGCCAGCAGTTTGGAGGGGAACTATGGCTACACCTTC
TRBV5-1	NA	TRBJ1-1	NA	15	CASSLAKSPNTEAFF	TGCGCCAGCAGCTTGGCCAAGAGTCCGAACACTGAAGCTTTCTTT
TRBV4-1	NA	TRBJ2-2	NA	15	CASSQDEGSTGELFF	TGCGCCAGCAGCCAAGATGAGGGATCCACCGGGGAGCTGTTTTTT
TRBV10-3	NA	TRBJ2-7	NA	16	CAISESVSGYTYEQYF	TGTGCCATCAGTGAGTCGGTTAGCGGATACACCTACGAGCAGTACTTC
TRBV21-1	NA	TRBJ2-2	NA	15	CASSAWPRGAGELFF	TGTGCCAGCAGCGCATGGCCGCGGGGGGCCGGGGAGCTGTTTTTT
TRBV20-1	TRBD2	TRBJ2-3	once	15	CSAPRATSGTDTQYF	TGCAGTGCTCCTAGGGCGACTAGCGGCACAGATACGCAGTATTTT
TRBV30	NA	TRBJ1-6	NA	13	CAWDDRLRSPLHF	TGTGCCTGGGACGACAGGCTGCGTTCACCCCTCCACTTT
TRBV5-1	NA	TRBJ2-7	few	17	CASSLALGWGISYEQYF	TGCGCCAGCAGCCTGGCCCTTGGCTGGGGGATCTCCTACGAGCAGTACTTC
TRBV9	TRBD2	TRBJ2-5	NA	15	CASSPRGSGAETQYF	TGTGCCAGCAGCCCCCGCGGTAGCGGGGCGGAGACCCAGTACTTC
TRBV27	NA	TRBJ1-1	NA	18	CASSSVGLNDHWNTEAFF	TGTGCCAGCAGTTCAGTAGGGCTTAACGACCACTGGAACACTGAAGCTTTCTTT
TRBV20-1	NA	TRBJ2-5	NA	15	CSARYIGTSEETQYF	TGCAGTGCTAGGTATATCGGGACTTCAGAAGAGACCCAGTACTTC
TRBV7-9	TRBD1	TRBJ2-2	NA	15	CASSRPGQPTGELFF	TGTGCCAGCAGCCGACCGGGACAGCCCACCGGGGAGCTGTTTTTT
TRBV27	NA	TRBJ1-2	NA	16	CASSFLDRSGGYGYTF	TGTGCCAGCAGTTTCCTCGACAGGTCCGGGGGCTATGGCTACACCTTC
TRBV27	NA	TRBJ1-1	NA	14	CASSFLGGRTEAFF	TGTGCCAGCAGTTTTTTAGGGGGGCGCACTGAAGCTTTCTTT
TRBV28	TRBD1	TRBJ1-3	NA	14	CASRETGSGNTIYF	TGTGCCAGCAGAGAGACAGGGTCTGGAAACACCATATATTTT
TRBV21-1	NA	TRBJ2-5	NA	17	CASSKRPGGAGEETQYF	TGTGCCAGCAGCAAAAGACCTGGAGGAGCTGGGGAAGAGACCCAGTACTTC
TRBV30	NA	TRBJ2-1	NA	18	CAWSVVAGGGEGYNEQFF	TGTGCCTGGAGTGTTGTCGCTGGTGGGGGAGAAGGCTACAATGAGCAGTTCTTC
TRBV7-9	NA	TRBJ2-7	few	15	CASSLEGGSSYEQYF	TGTGCCAGCAGCTTAGAAGGGGGGAGCTCCTACGAGCAGTACTTC
TRBV7-9	NA	TRBJ2-7	NA	15	CASSSRSTATYEQYF	TGTGCCAGCAGCTCGCGATCGACAGCTACCTACGAGCAGTACTTC
TRBV19	NA	TRBJ1-3	NA	11	CLTAAGNTIYF	TGTCTGACAGCGGCTGGAAACACCATATATTTT
TRBV4-1	TRBD1	TRBJ2-7	NA	14	CASSQAQGSYEQYF	TGCGCCAGCAGCCAGGCACAGGGGTCCTACGAGCAGTACTTC
TRBV5-1	NA	TRBJ2-1	NA	15	CASSLATGPYNEQFF	TGCGCCAGCAGCTTGGCTACAGGGCCCTACAATGAGCAGTTCTTC